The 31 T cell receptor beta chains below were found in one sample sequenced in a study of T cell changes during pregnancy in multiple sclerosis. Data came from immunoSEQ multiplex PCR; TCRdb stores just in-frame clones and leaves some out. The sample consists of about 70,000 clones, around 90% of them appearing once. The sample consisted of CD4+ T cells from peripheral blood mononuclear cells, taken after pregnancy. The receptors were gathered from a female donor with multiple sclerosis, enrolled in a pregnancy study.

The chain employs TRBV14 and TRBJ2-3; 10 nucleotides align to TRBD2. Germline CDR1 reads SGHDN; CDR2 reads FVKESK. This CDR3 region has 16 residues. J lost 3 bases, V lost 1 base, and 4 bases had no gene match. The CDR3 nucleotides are TGTGCCAGCAGCCAAGTGATACTAGCGGGAACAGATACGCAGTATTTT. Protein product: CASSQVILAGTDTQYF.

The CDR3 loop is CASSQAGQGDNEQYF. The CDR3 DNA reads TGTGCCAGCAGCCAAGCGGGACAGGGTGACAACGAGCAGTACTTC. The rearrangement joins TRBV4-2 to TRBJ2-7; the match to TRBD1 covers 9 bases. Germline CDR1 is LGHNA and CDR2 is YNFKEQ. Trimming cost V 1 base and J 5 bases; bases outside gene matches: 6. The CDR3 spans 15 residues.

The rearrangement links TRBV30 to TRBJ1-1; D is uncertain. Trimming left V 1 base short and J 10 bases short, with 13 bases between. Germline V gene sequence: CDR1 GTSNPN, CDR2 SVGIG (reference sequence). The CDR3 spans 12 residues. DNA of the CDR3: TGTGCCTGGAGTGCACCGGGTCAAAGAGCTTTCTTT. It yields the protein CAWSAPGQRAFF.

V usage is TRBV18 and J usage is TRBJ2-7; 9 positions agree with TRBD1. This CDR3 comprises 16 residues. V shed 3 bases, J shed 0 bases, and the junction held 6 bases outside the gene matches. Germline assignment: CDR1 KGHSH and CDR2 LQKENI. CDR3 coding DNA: TGTGCCAGCTCACCGGGCCCGGGACAGGGCTCCTACGAGCAGTACTTC. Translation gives CASSPGPGQGSYEQYF.

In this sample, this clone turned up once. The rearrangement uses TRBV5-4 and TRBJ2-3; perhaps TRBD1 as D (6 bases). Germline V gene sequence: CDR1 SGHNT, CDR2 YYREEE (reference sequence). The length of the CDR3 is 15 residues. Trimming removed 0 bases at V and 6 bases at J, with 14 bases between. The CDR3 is CASSLGRGSVDTQYF. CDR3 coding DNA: TGTGCCAGCAGCTTGGGTAGGGGGTCTGTTGATACGCAGTATTTT.

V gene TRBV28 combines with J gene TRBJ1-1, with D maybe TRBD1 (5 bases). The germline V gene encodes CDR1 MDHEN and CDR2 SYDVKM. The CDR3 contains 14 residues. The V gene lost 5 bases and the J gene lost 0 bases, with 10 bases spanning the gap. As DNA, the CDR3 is TGTGCCAGCAGTCTCAGGGCCCTGAACACTGAAGCTTTCTTT. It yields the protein CASSLRALNTEAFF.

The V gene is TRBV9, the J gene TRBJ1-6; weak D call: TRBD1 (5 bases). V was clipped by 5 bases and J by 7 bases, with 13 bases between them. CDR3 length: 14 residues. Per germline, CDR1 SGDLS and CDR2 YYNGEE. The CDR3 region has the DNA TGTGCCAGCAGTCCGACAGACAACAATTCACCCCTCCACTTT. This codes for CASSPTDNNSPLHF. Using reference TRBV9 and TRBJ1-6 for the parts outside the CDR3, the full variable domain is DSGVTQTPKHLITATGQRVTLRCSPRSGDLSVYWYQQSLDQGLQFLIQYYNGEERAKGNILERFSAQQFPDLHSELNLSSLELGDSALYFCASSPTDNNSPLHFGNGTRLTVT.

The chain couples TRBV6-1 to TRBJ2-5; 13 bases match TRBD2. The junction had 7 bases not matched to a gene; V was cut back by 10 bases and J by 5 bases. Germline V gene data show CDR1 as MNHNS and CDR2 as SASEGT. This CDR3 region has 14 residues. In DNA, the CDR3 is TGTGCCACCGCACTAGCGGGGGGGCAGGAGACCCAGTACTTC. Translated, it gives CATALAGGQETQYF.

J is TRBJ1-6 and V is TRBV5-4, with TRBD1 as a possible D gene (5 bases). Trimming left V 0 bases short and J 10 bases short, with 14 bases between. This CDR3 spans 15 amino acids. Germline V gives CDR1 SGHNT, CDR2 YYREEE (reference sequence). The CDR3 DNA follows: TGTGCCAGCAGCTTGGGTCCCAGGGTAGGGTCACCCCTCCACTTT. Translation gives CASSLGPRVGSPLHF.

The CDR3 loop reads CSVGSRDSDPEFF. CDR3 coding DNA: TGCAGCGTTGGAAGTCGGGACTCGGATCCTGAGTTCTTC. The chain carries TRBV29-1 and TRBJ2-1; weak D call: TRBD2 (6 bases). V lost 4 bases and J lost 14, with 21 bases in between. Per germline, CDR1 SQVTM and CDR2 ANQGSEA. The CDR3 is 13 residues long.

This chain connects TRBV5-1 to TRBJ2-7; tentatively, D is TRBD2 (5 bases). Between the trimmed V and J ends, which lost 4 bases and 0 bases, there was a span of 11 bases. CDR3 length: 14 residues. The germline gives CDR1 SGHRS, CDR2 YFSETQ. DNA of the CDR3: TGCGCCAGCAGCATGGCAGACTACTCCTACGAGCAGTACTTC. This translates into CASSMADYSYEQYF.

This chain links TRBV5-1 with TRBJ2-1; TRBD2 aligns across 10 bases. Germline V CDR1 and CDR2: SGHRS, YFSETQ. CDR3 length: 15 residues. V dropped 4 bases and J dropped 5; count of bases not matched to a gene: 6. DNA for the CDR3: TGCGCCAGCAGCCCGTTAGGACTAGCGGACAATGAGCAGTTCTTC. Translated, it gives CASSPLGLADNEQFF.

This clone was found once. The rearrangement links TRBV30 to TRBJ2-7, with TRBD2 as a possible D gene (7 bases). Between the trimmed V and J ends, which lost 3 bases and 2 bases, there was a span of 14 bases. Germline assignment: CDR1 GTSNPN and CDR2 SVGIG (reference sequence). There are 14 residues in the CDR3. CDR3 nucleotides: TGTGCCTGGAGAGTTGCGGGGGCCACCTACGAGCAGTACTTC. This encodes CAWRVAGATYEQYF.

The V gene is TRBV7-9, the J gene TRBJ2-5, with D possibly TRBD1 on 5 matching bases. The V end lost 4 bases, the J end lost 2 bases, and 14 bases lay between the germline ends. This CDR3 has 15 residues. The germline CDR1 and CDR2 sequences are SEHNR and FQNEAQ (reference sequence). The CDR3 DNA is TGTGCCAGCAGCTCCCGTGGGGCAGCTCAAGAGACCCAGTACTTC. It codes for CASSSRGAAQETQYF.

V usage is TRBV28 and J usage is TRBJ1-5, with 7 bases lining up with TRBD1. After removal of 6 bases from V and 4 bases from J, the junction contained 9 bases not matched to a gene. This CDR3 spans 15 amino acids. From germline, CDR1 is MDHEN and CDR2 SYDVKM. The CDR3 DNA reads TGTGCCAGCAGCGAGGGGACAGTGATTAATCAGCCCCAGCATTTT. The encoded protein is CASSEGTVINQPQHF.

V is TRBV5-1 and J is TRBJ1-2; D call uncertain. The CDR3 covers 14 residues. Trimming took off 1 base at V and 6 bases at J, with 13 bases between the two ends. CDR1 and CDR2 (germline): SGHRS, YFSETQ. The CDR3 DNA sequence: TGCGCCAGCAGCTTGTCGACTATATCAGATGGCTACACCTTC. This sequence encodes CASSLSTISDGYTF.

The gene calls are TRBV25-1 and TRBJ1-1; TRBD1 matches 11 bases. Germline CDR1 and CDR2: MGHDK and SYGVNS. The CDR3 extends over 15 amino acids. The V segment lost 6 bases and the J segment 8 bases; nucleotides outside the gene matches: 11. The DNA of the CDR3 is TGTGCCAGCAGGGGAGTAGGACAGGGGGCGCGAGAAGCTTTCTTT. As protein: CASRGVGQGAREAFF.

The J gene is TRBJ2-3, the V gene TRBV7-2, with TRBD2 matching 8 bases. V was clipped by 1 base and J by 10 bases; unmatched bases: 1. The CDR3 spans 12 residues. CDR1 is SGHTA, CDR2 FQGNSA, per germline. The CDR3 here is CASSLEAGAQYF. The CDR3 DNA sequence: TGTGCCAGCAGCTTAGAAGCGGGGGCGCAGTATTTT.

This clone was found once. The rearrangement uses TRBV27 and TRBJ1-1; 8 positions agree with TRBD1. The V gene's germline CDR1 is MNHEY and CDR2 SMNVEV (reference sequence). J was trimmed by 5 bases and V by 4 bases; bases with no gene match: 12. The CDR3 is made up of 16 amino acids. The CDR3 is CASSSAVGQGPTEAFF. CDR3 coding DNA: TGTGCCAGCAGTTCGGCCGTCGGACAGGGCCCAACTGAAGCTTTCTTT.

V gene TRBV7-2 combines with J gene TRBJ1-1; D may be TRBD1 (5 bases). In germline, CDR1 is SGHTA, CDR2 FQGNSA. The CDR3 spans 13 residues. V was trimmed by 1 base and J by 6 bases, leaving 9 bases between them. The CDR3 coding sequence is TGTGCCAGCAGCTTAGTGGGGCCCGCTGAAGCTTTCTTT. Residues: CASSLVGPAEAFF.

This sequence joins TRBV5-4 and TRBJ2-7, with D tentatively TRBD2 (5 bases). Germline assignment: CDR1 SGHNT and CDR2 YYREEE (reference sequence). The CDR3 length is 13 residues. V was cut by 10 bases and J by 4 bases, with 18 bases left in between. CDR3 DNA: TGTGCCGTTGGCCGGGGTCCAGGATACGAGCAGTACTTC. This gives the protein CAVGRGPGYEQYF.

The CDR3, as DNA: TGTGCCAGCAGCCTCGGACAGGGGGCCGGGACTGAAGCTTTCTTT. It is translated as CASSLGQGAGTEAFF. The rearrangement joins TRBV4-2 to TRBJ1-1, with 11 bases matching TRBD1. CDR1 LGHNA and CDR2 YNFKEQ come from the germline V gene. V was pared by 4 bases and J by 5 bases, with 6 bases of the junction left unmatched. This CDR3 is built from 15 residues.

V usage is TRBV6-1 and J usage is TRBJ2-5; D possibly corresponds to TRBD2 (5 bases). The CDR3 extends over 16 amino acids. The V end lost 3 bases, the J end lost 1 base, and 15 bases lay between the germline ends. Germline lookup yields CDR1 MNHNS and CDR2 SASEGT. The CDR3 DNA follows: TGTGCCAGCAGTGAGTTCTCGGCGGGTCTCCAAGAGACCCAGTACTTC. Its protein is CASSEFSAGLQETQYF.

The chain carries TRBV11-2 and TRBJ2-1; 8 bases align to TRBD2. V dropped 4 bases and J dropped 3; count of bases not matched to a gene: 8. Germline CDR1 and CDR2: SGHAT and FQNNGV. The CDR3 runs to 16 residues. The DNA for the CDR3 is TGTGCCAGCAGCTCCCTAGCGGGCTCTAGCTACAATGAGCAGTTCTTC. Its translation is CASSSLAGSSYNEQFF.

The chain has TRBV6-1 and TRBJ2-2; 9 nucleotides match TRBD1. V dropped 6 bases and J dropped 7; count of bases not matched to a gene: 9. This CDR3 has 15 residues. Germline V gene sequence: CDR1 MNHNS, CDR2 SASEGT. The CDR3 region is CASRVGQGVHGELFF. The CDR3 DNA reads TGTGCCAGCAGGGTGGGACAGGGAGTTCACGGGGAGCTGTTTTTT.

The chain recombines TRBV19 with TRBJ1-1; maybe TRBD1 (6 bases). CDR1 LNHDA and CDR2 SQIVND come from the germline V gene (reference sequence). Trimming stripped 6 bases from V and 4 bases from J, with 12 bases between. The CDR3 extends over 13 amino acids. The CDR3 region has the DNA TGTGCCAGTAGGGACAGCCCAGGCACTGAAGCTTTCTTT. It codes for CASRDSPGTEAFF.

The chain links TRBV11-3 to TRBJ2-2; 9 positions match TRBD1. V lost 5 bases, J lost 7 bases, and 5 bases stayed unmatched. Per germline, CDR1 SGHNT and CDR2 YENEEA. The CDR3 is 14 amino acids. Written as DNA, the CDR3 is TGTGCCAGCAGCCCACAGGGGGCTGGCGGGGAGCTGTTTTTT. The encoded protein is CASSPQGAGGELFF.

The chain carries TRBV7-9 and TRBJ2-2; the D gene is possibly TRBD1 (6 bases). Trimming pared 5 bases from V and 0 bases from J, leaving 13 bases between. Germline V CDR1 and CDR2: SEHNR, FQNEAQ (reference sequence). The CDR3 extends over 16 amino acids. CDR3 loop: CASSHRTASNTGELFF. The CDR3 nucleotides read TGTGCCAGCAGCCACCGGACAGCTTCGAACACCGGGGAGCTGTTTTTT.

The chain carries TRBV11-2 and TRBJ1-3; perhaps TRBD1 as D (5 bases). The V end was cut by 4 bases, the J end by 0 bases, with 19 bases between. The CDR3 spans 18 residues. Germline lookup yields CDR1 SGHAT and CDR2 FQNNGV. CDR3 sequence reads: CASSSLWGDNPSGNTIYF. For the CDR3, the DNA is TGTGCCAGCAGCTCCCTCTGGGGCGATAACCCCTCTGGAAACACCATATATTTT.

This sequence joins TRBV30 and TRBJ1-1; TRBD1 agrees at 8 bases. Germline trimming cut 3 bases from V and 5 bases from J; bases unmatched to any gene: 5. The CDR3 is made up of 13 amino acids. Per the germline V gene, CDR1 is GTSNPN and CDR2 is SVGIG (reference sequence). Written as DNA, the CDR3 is TGTGCCTGGAGCGGCGACAGGGGTACTGAAGCTTTCTTT. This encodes CAWSGDRGTEAFF.

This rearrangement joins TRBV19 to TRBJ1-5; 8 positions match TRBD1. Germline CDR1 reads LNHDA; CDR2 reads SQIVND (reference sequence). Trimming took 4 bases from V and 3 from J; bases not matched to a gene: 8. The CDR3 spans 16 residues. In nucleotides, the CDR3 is TGTGCCAGTAGTAATCGACAGGGGCCCCCCAATCAGCCCCAGCATTTT. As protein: CASSNRQGPPNQPQHF.